The 20 T cell receptor beta chains below all came from one sample that was sequenced in a study of blood T cell repertoires in COVID-19. Generated by immunoSEQ multiplex PCR, the TCRdb table keeps only in-frame clones and is missing some. Among 60,000 to 90,000 clones listed, 65% to 85% were seen once. Sequenced: peripheral blood. All receptors come from a man aged 55 to 70 with active or convalescent COVID-19.

The chain carries TRBV5-4 and TRBJ2-1, with D possibly TRBD2 on 7 matching bases. The V end was cut by 6 bases, the J end by 7 bases, with 20 bases between. This CDR3 is 15 amino acids long. CDR1 is SGHNT, CDR2 YYREEE, per germline (reference sequence). The CDR3 sequence: CASTVGGGASNEQFF. The DNA for the CDR3 is TGTGCCAGCACCGTGGGTGGGGGGGCTAGTAATGAGCAGTTCTTC.

The chain uses TRBV5-1 and TRBJ2-7; the match to TRBD2 covers 16 bases. The CDR3 sequence is 19 residues long. J lost 3 bases, V lost 4 bases, and 13 bases had no gene match. Per the germline V gene, CDR1 is SGHRS and CDR2 is YFSETQ. CDR3 nucleotides: TGCGCCAGCAGCAGCCCGGGACTAGCGGGGGGGGGCCGAATCTACGAGCAGTACTTC. This codes for CASSSPGLAGGGRIYEQYF.

V is TRBV6-4 and J is TRBJ2-1, with a possible D match to TRBD1 (6 bases). Trimming took 5 bases from V and 0 from J, leaving 11 bases between them. The length of the CDR3 is 15 residues. The germline CDR1 and CDR2 sequences are MRHNA and SNTAGT. CDR3 coding DNA: TGTGCCAGCAGTCCGGACAGAGCCTCCTACAATGAGCAGTTCTTC. Translated: CASSPDRASYNEQFF.

The rearrangement joins TRBV3-1 (or the pseudogene TRBV3-2) to TRBJ2-5, with 12 bases aligning to TRBD2. The CDR3 runs to 18 residues. After removal of 7 bases from V and 0 bases from J, the junction contained 12 bases not matched to a gene. Germline lookup yields CDR1 LGHDT and CDR2 YNNKEL (reference sequence). The CDR3 DNA sequence: TGTGCCAGCATTCACGGGGCTAGCGGGGGGGCGAACCAAGAGACCCAGTACTTC. This encodes CASIHGASGGANQETQYF.

This clone appeared a single time. The rearrangement uses TRBV4-2 and TRBJ2-3; 9 bases align to TRBD2. The germline V gene encodes CDR1 LGHNA and CDR2 YNFKEQ. This CDR3 is 17 amino acids long. J was trimmed by 4 bases and V by 0 bases; bases with no gene match: 8. CDR3 DNA sequence: TGTGCCAGCAGCCAAGAACCAGCGGGGGGCAACCCAGATACGCAGTATTTT. The encoded protein is CASSQEPAGGNPDTQYF.

The V call is TRBV27, the J call TRBJ2-3, with 9 bases matching TRBD2. Germline CDR1 reads MNHEY; CDR2 reads SMNVEV (reference sequence). The CDR3 has 15 amino acids. V lost 5 bases, J lost 4 bases, and 7 bases stayed unmatched. The CDR3 nucleotides read TGTGCCAGCAGTCCCTCGGCGGGGGGGGCAGATACGCAGTATTTT. Translating it yields CASSPSAGGADTQYF.

V usage is TRBV6-6 and J usage is TRBJ1-2; weak D call: TRBD1 (6 bases). Germline V gene data show CDR1 as MNHNY and CDR2 as SVGAGI (reference sequence). This CDR3 contains 16 residues. Between the trimmed V and J ends, which lost 1 base and 6 bases, there was a span of 18 bases. CDR3 nucleotide sequence: TGTGCCAGCAGTTACTTGGCAGGGGAAGTGAAGGATGGCTACACCTTC. Translated: CASSYLAGEVKDGYTF.

A note on this clone: Within the sample, other DNA sequences also encode this same CDR3. This chain uses TRBV10-3 with TRBJ2-2; 16 nucleotides match TRBD2. The CDR3 sequence is 17 residues long. V gave up 10 bases and J gave up 1 base; unmatched junction bases: 6. The germline V gene has CDR1 ENHRY and CDR2 SYGVKD. The CDR3 spells CATAGLAGGMNTGELFF. CDR3 sequence (DNA): TGTGCCACCGCGGGACTAGCGGGGGGGATGAACACCGGGGAGCTGTTTTTT.

This rearrangement joins TRBV18 to TRBJ2-1; weak D call: TRBD2 (6 bases). Trimming removed 3 bases at V and 8 bases at J, with 14 bases between. The CDR3 loop spans 14 amino acids. CDR1 is KGHSH, CDR2 LQKENI, per germline. The CDR3 is CASSPIGRGDEQFF. The CDR3 bases are TGTGCCAGCTCACCGATCGGGAGAGGGGATGAGCAGTTCTTC.

The rearrangement links TRBV25-1 to TRBJ1-1, with 7 bases identical to TRBD1. The J segment lost 4 bases and the V segment lost 2 bases, leaving 4 bases of the junction unmatched. This CDR3 comprises 14 residues. Germline V gene sequence: CDR1 MGHDK, CDR2 SYGVNS. In nucleotides, the CDR3 is TGTGCCAGCAGTGAACACAGGGGAGGCACTGAAGCTTTCTTT. This encodes CASSEHRGGTEAFF.

The chain is built from TRBV5-1 and TRBJ1-4; D is uncertain. The CDR3 runs 14 residues. CDR1 is SGHRS and CDR2 is YFSETQ in the germline V gene. Trimming shortened V by 3 bases and J by 0 bases, and 6 bases separated the two germline ends. CDR3 region: CASSSLATNEKLFF. The CDR3 nucleotides are TGCGCCAGCAGCTCACTTGCAACTAATGAAAAACTGTTTTTT.

The rearrangement links TRBV27 to TRBJ2-5; 8 nucleotides line up with TRBD1. Germline V gene data show CDR1 as MNHEY and CDR2 as SMNVEV (reference sequence). The CDR3 has 14 residues. V trimming: 1 base; J trimming: 3 bases; junction bases outside the gene matches: 1. In nucleotides, the CDR3 is TGTGCCAGCAGTTTATACAGGGGGGAAGAGACCCAGTACTTC. Amino acids: CASSLYRGEETQYF.

V gene TRBV27 combines with J gene TRBJ1-2; maybe TRBD1 (6 bases). The CDR3 sequence is 13 residues long. Germline V gene data show CDR1 as MNHEY and CDR2 as SMNVEV (reference sequence). Trimming shortened V by 6 bases and J by 5 bases, and 13 bases separated the two germline ends. The CDR3 reads CASRQGPYYGYTF. The CDR3 coding sequence is TGTGCCAGCAGACAGGGACCCTATTATGGCTACACCTTC.

V is TRBV15 and J is TRBJ2-1; D may be TRBD2 (5 bases). V was pared by 4 bases and J by 5 bases, with 12 bases between. Germline assignment: CDR1 LNHNV and CDR2 YYDKDF (reference sequence). This CDR3 comprises 14 residues. CDR3 in DNA: TGTGCCACCAGCATTGTGGGGAGCCACAATGAGCAGTTCTTC. This translates into CATSIVGSHNEQFF. Together with reference TRBV15 and TRBJ2-1, the CDR3 gives the full variable domain: DAMVIQNPRYQVTQFGKPVTLSCSQTLNHNVMYWYQQKSSQAPKLLFHYYDKDFNNEADTPDNFQSRRPNTSFCFLDIRSPGLGDTAMYLCATSIVGSHNEQFFGPGTRLTVL.

The chain links TRBV6-5 to TRBJ1-1, with 7 bases aligning to TRBD1. The germline gives CDR1 MNHEY, CDR2 SVGAGI. With V trimmed by 6 bases and J by 0 bases, 4 bases remained unmatched. CDR3 length: 14 residues. CDR3 bases: TGTGCCAGCAGCTCGGGACAGTTGAACACTGAAGCTTTCTTT. It encodes CASSSGQLNTEAFF.

The chain joins TRBV6-6 to TRBJ1-6; 9 nucleotides line up with TRBD1. The V gene end was trimmed by 6 bases and the J gene end by 1 base; junction bases not matched to a gene: 1. Germline CDR1 is MNHNY and CDR2 is SVGAGI (reference sequence). The CDR3 consists of 15 residues. The CDR3 reads CASSDRGSYNSPLHF. CDR3 DNA: TGTGCCAGCAGCGACAGGGGGTCCTATAATTCACCCCTCCACTTT.

The gene calls are TRBV5-1 and TRBJ2-5, with 14 positions matching TRBD2. This CDR3 is built from 18 residues. Germline CDR1 is SGHRS and CDR2 is YFSETQ. J was trimmed by 5 bases and V by 4 bases; bases with no gene match: 13. CDR3 DNA: TGCGCCAGCAGCGAATCGACTAGCGGGGGGGCTTACGAGGAGACCCAGTACTTC. Residues: CASSESTSGGAYEETQYF.

This clone was recorded a few times. The J gene is TRBJ1-6, the V gene TRBV4-2, with 7 bases aligning to TRBD1. This CDR3 has 15 residues. V was clipped by 1 base and J by 7 bases; unmatched bases: 4. The germline V gene has CDR1 LGHNA and CDR2 YNFKEQ. Here the CDR3 DNA reads TGTGCCAGCAGCCAAGCCACAGGGGTGAATTCACCCCTCCACTTT. Its translation is CASSQATGVNSPLHF.

The chain is built from TRBV7-9 and TRBJ1-1; tentative D call: TRBD1 (6 bases). The V gene lost 4 bases and the J gene lost 7 bases, with 13 bases spanning the gap. CDR1 is SEHNR and CDR2 is FQNEAQ in the germline V gene (reference sequence). The CDR3 extends over 13 amino acids. CDR3 in amino acids: CASSSGTKIEAFF. For the CDR3, the DNA is TGTGCCAGCAGCTCCGGGACAAAAATTGAAGCTTTCTTT.

The rearrangement uses TRBV19 and TRBJ1-3; D is perhaps TRBD1 (6 bases). Trimming took off 7 bases at V and 0 bases at J, with 13 bases between the two ends. This CDR3 comprises 15 residues. Germline CDR1 is LNHDA and CDR2 is SQIVND (reference sequence). This CDR3 reads CASNGQFDSGNTIYF. CDR3 nucleotide sequence: TGTGCCAGTAACGGACAGTTCGACTCTGGAAACACCATATATTTT.